This is a list of T cell receptor beta chains from one sample in a study of cytomegalovirus exposure and HLA in healthy donors. Assay used: immunoSEQ multiplex PCR; TCRdb lists only in-frame clones, some missing. Of roughly 120,000 clones detected, just under 70% appear once; the ten largest clones hold approximately 5.5%. The sequenced sample was PBMCs. These receptors originate from a woman between 65 and 79 years old in good health and CMV-seropositive. The CDR3 runs from the conserved cysteine through the conserved F or W. A D gene is named only where the DNA matches it firmly. Clone size is stated in some rows and not others, as once, few, many or a class when expanded.

clone_size: -; j_call: TRBJ2-7; v_call: TRBV19; d_call: TRBD2; cdr3_aa: CASSTAGLAGGDEQYF; cdr3_nt: TGTGCCAGTAGTACCGCCGGACTAGCGGGGGGGGACGAGCAGTACTTC
clone_size: -; j_call: TRBJ1-5; v_call: TRBV7-2; d_call: TRBD1; cdr3_aa: CASSLVGQGWGQPQHF; cdr3_nt: TGTGCCAGCAGCTTAGTTGGACAGGGGTGGGGTCAGCCCCAGCATTTT
clone_size: few; j_call: TRBJ2-1; v_call: TRBV7-2; d_call: -; cdr3_aa: CASSQQGAPWNEQFF; cdr3_nt: TGTGCCAGCAGCCAACAGGGAGCACCTTGGAATGAGCAGTTCTTC
clone_size: -; j_call: TRBJ2-2; v_call: TRBV13; d_call: -; cdr3_aa: CASSPATRVRTGELFF; cdr3_nt: TGTGCCAGCAGCCCAGCCACCAGGGTGCGCACCGGGGAGCTGTTTTTT
clone_size: -; j_call: TRBJ2-2; v_call: TRBV18; d_call: TRBD2; cdr3_aa: CASSGTSGTNTGELFF; cdr3_nt: TGTGCCAGTTCCGGGACTAGCGGGACAAACACCGGGGAGCTGTTTTTT
clone_size: -; j_call: TRBJ2-1; v_call: TRBV6-6; d_call: -; cdr3_aa: CASSYSEVYNEQFF; cdr3_nt: TGTGCCAGCAGTTACTCGGAGGTTTACAATGAGCAGTTCTTC
clone_size: -; j_call: TRBJ1-1; v_call: TRBV11-2; d_call: TRBD1; cdr3_aa: CASSRPRDREAPGAEAFF; cdr3_nt: TGTGCCAGCAGCCGACCCCGGGACAGGGAAGCCCCAGGGGCTGAAGCTTTCTTT
clone_size: -; j_call: TRBJ1-3; v_call: TRBV7-2; d_call: TRBD1; cdr3_aa: CASSLNLGQTLKGRNTIYF; cdr3_nt: TGTGCCAGCAGCTTAAATCTGGGACAGACCTTAAAGGGTAGAAACACCATATATTTT
clone_size: -; j_call: TRBJ2-7; v_call: TRBV5-4; d_call: -; cdr3_aa: CASSLSEGPYEQYF; cdr3_nt: TGTGCCAGCAGCTTGTCGGAGGGTCCCTACGAGCAGTACTTC
clone_size: -; j_call: TRBJ1-6; v_call: TRBV7-2; d_call: -; cdr3_aa: CASSLSGGGNSPLHF; cdr3_nt: TGTGCCAGCAGCCTATCGGGGGGGGGCAATTCACCCCTCCACTTT
clone_size: -; j_call: TRBJ1-6; v_call: TRBV11-2; d_call: -; cdr3_aa: CASSFDGGGDNSPLHF; cdr3_nt: TGTGCCAGCAGCTTCGACGGCGGAGGGGATAATTCACCCCTCCACTTT
clone_size: -; j_call: TRBJ2-3; v_call: TRBV29-1; d_call: TRBD2; cdr3_aa: CSVVGVAGATDTQYF; cdr3_nt: TGCAGCGTTGTGGGGGTAGCGGGGGCCACAGATACGCAGTATTTT
clone_size: -; j_call: TRBJ2-3; v_call: TRBV5-1; d_call: -; cdr3_aa: CASSLQGSDTDTQYF; cdr3_nt: TGCGCCAGCAGCTTGCAGGGGTCAGACACAGATACGCAGTATTTT
clone_size: -; j_call: TRBJ2-1; v_call: TRBV18; d_call: TRBD2; cdr3_aa: CASSRGLAGDNEQFF; cdr3_nt: TGTGCCAGCTCAAGAGGACTAGCGGGGGACAATGAGCAGTTCTTC
clone_size: -; j_call: TRBJ2-7; v_call: TRBV6-5; d_call: TRBD1; cdr3_aa: CASSPTGTGPYEQYF; cdr3_nt: TGTGCCAGCAGTCCCACGGGGACAGGGCCCTACGAGCAGTACTTC
clone_size: once; j_call: TRBJ2-7; v_call: TRBV30; d_call: -; cdr3_aa: CAWSPGLTYEQYF; cdr3_nt: TGTGCCTGGTCCCCGGGACTTACCTACGAGCAGTACTTC
clone_size: -; j_call: TRBJ2-1; v_call: TRBV5-1; d_call: TRBD1; cdr3_aa: CASSFGTGGNNEQFF; cdr3_nt: TGCGCCAGCAGTTTCGGGACAGGGGGCAATAATGAGCAGTTCTTC
clone_size: -; j_call: TRBJ2-3; v_call: TRBV6-6; d_call: -; cdr3_aa: CASSFRTDASTDTQYF; cdr3_nt: TGTGCCAGCAGCTTCAGGACAGACGCTAGCACAGATACGCAGTATTTT
clone_size: few; j_call: TRBJ2-5; v_call: TRBV9; d_call: TRBD2; cdr3_aa: CASSLGTSGAWRETQYF; cdr3_nt: TGTGCCAGCAGCCTCGGGACTAGCGGGGCTTGGAGGGAGACCCAGTACTTC
clone_size: few; j_call: TRBJ1-5; v_call: TRBV29-1; d_call: -; cdr3_aa: CSTRQDSNQPQHF; cdr3_nt: TGCAGCACGAGACAGGATAGCAATCAGCCCCAGCATTTT
clone_size: -; j_call: TRBJ2-5; v_call: TRBV5-1; d_call: TRBD1; cdr3_aa: CASSGTGAQETQYF; cdr3_nt: TGCGCCAGCAGCGGGACAGGGGCACAAGAGACCCAGTACTTC
clone_size: -; j_call: TRBJ1-6; v_call: TRBV2; d_call: TRBD1; cdr3_aa: CASSSGTGIWDSPLHF; cdr3_nt: TGTGCCAGCAGTTCCGGGACAGGGATTTGGGATTCACCCCTCCACTTT
clone_size: once; j_call: TRBJ1-6; v_call: TRBV4-1; d_call: -; cdr3_aa: CASSQGGDPPLHF; cdr3_nt: TGCGCCAGCAGCCAAGGGGGGGACCCACCCCTCCACTTT
clone_size: -; j_call: TRBJ1-2; v_call: TRBV27; d_call: TRBD1; cdr3_aa: CASSLGQGGLVGGYTF; cdr3_nt: TGTGCCAGCAGCCTAGGACAGGGTGGGCTCGTTGGTGGCTACACCTTC
clone_size: -; j_call: TRBJ2-1; v_call: TRBV9; d_call: TRBD2; cdr3_aa: CASSELSGLPNEQFF; cdr3_nt: TGTGCCAGCAGCGAACTCTCGGGACTACCTAATGAGCAGTTCTTC
clone_size: -; j_call: TRBJ1-6; v_call: TRBV14; d_call: -; cdr3_aa: CASSPAGSYNSPLHF; cdr3_nt: TGTGCCAGCAGTCCGGCGGGGTCCTATAATTCACCCCTCCACTTT
clone_size: once; j_call: TRBJ1-2; v_call: TRBV6-5; d_call: TRBD1; cdr3_aa: CASSLKPGQGGGYTF; cdr3_nt: TGTGCCAGCAGTCTAAAACCGGGACAGGGGGGCGGCTACACCTTC
clone_size: -; j_call: TRBJ1-3; v_call: TRBV7-2; d_call: -; cdr3_aa: CASSSQSTPSSGNTIYF; cdr3_nt: TGTGCCAGCAGCTCTCAATCGACTCCTTCCTCTGGAAACACCATATATTTT
clone_size: -; j_call: TRBJ2-7; v_call: TRBV4-2; d_call: TRBD2; cdr3_aa: CASSQDWGGYEQYF; cdr3_nt: TGTGCCAGCAGCCAAGATTGGGGGGGCTACGAGCAGTACTTC